A single TCR beta chain is shown here with its context. These data belong to a study of siplizumab effects on memory and regulatory T cells. Using immunoSEQ multiplex PCR, the repertoire was profiled, and TCRdb retains in-frame clones only, with some absent. The data hold 90,000 to 110,000 clones, with 90% to 95% observed a single time. Germline CDR1 and CDR2: SGHRS and YFSETQ. The CDR3 is made up of 13 amino acids. The V end lost 5 bases, the J end lost 2 bases, and 9 bases lay between the germline ends. The TCR sequence derives from a human donor in good health. V and J are TRBV5-1 and TRBJ2-3, with TRBD1 as a possible D gene (7 bases). Input material: Tregs sorted from blood. CDR3 coding DNA: TGCGCCAGCAGGGAGGGGGCCACAGATACGCAGTATTTT. Translating gives CASREGATDTQYF. Full variable domain (remainder filled in from reference TRBV5-1 and TRBJ2-3): KAGVTQTPRYLIKTRGQQVTLSCSPISGHRSVSWYQQTPGQGLQFLFEYFSETQRNKGNFPGRFSGRQFSNSRSEMNVSTLELGDSALYLCASREGATDTQYFGPGTRLTVL.